This T cell receptor (beta chain) derives from a study of CXCR3-negative and CXCR3-positive naive CD8 T cells. Study-level results: Greater hydrophobicity was found in TRB CDR3s of CXCR3-positive naive cells than of CXCR3-negative naive cells.

Turning to this clonotype: Antigen specificity is unknown.

UMI labels and 5' RACE were used to prepare the TRB cDNA libraries. TCRdb re-called the 5' RACE reads and shows each CDR3 protein once, DNA omitted. The sample totals roughly 110,000 distinct CDR3 sequences. The receptor's source is a human donor in good health. Some clones in this sample may be carry-over from other donors' samples. Sequenced sample: naive CXCR3+ CD8+ T cells from blood. Subset reported: CD45RO-CCR7+CD27+CD95- naive CD8+ T cells expressing CXCR3 (TNR3+).

CDR3 protein: CASSFTGEQETQYF. The J gene is TRBJ2-5, the V gene TRBV6-5; the D call of TRBD1 rests on TCRdb alone, since no DNA is present to check it. Germline values: CDR1 MNHEY, CDR2 SVGAGI. There are 14 residues in the CDR3.